The source of this T cell receptor (beta chain) is a study of identical twins (dated by TCRdb to the mid-2010s). For the study in its entirety: TCR alpha and beta repertoires from monozygotic twins, unrelated adults of various ages and cord blood were deep-sequenced to test whether fetal clonotypes persist. To rule out contamination, the twin experiments were replicated at different times with different library preparation protocols. What the research found in general, with its limitations: Conclusions relied on cross-sectional statistical analysis, since the same donors could not be followed over many years. Zero-insertion analyses could be partly confounded by invariant T cells such as MAIT and iNKT, though diverse VJ usage argued against such confounding for most clonotypes. Out-of-frame TCR alpha sequences shared between twins showed an excess of low generation-probability sequences compared with coincidental sharing between unrelated individuals. Fewer insertions were carried by abundant cord blood beta clonotypes, a similar but weaker trend appeared in young adult naive repertoires, and no such trend appeared in memory repertoires. A weaker excess of twin sharing was found in beta out-of-frame sequences because the signal-to-noise ratio was lowered by fewer shared sequences. Out-of-frame TCR alpha sharing in monozygotic twins was systematically underestimated by recombination models, whereas sharing between unrelated individuals was in agreement with the recombination models.

At the junction V is shortened by 5 bases and J by 2 bases; bases outside the gene matches: 6. According to the germline V gene, CDR1 reads SGHAT and CDR2 reads FQNNGV. Inclusive of the bounding cysteine and phenylalanine, the CDR3 is 15 residues long. Here the CDR3 DNA is all that survives: 45 bases in frame from base 1. Every donor in the study was a healthy Caucasian. The twin cohort comprised three pairs of female monozygotic twins, all aged roughly 18 to 30 years. Positive isolation kits from Invitrogen were used to isolate the CD4+ and CD8+ T cell populations. A note on this clonotype: Its antigen remains unidentified. Base qualities are not at hand, and no much larger clone is one base apart.

Library method: 5' RACE. The sample was run on an Illumina HiSeq 2000. A universal primer binding site was added through template switching, and the final cDNA carried a unique molecular identifier so that TCR cDNA molecules could be counted accurately. Specific primers in the conserved constant-segment region were used to synthesize first-strand cDNA for the TCR alpha and beta chains. To control for contamination, each cDNA library was double barcoded with a SMART-Mk sample barcode plus Illumina barcodes. TruSeq adapter sequences along with Illumina sample barcodes were introduced in two successive PCR steps. The TCR alpha and beta cDNA libraries were sequenced on the Illumina HiSeq platform using custom primers. The authors' analysis ran thus. MiGEC was used to process raw reads and extract unique molecular identifiers, and MiXCR was used to find CDR3 positions. For each individual, recombination models were inferred using an EM algorithm with the repgenHMM and IGoR tools. The analysis of shared clonotypes was done with the tcR package in R, with sharing normalized by the product of cloneset sizes. To study raw recombination without the effects of thymic and clonal selection, out-of-frame nonproductive sequences were analyzed. TCRdb reprocessing: public reads trimmed at Q25 with fastp, clones called with MiXCR, in-frame beta chains kept. Rows with a matching CDR3 protein are joined into one entry that keeps the most common DNA and genes. The V and J calls were determined by TCRdb, not by the authors. Counted in this sample were about 340,000 distinct CDR3 sequences; approximately 13% of them appeared once. The biggest ten clones account for just over 7% of the sample.

This sample was also put to use in a study of yellow fever vaccine responses in identical twins. Drawing on the second study: According to the authors, the vaccine-induced T cell response in identical twins seemed to be partly convergent and partly specific to each individual. In identical twins, the study followed T cell clones that responded to the vaccine with precision.

Sequenced sample: CD8+ T cells sorted from blood. The chain joins TRBV11-2 to TRBJ2-1; 7 bases in between match TRBD2. The source is a woman in her late teens or twenties in good health. Here the CDR3 is given as CASSQISGPYNEQFF. The DNA reads as follows: TGTGCCAGCAGCCAAATTAGCGGGCCCTACAATGAGCAGTTCTTC.